This TCR beta chain was documented in a study of blood T cell repertoires in COVID-19. On the study more broadly: COVID-19 samples, acute and convalescent, were from the United States, Italy and Spain.

Original data processing: Quantification of nucleated cells was approximated via reference gene primer amplification. This table comes from immunoSEQ multiplex PCR, and its TCRdb copy is limited to in-frame clones, with some not included. That table supplies the V and J calls and clone size; D and trimming were determined from the DNA. The sample yields about 120,000 clones, roughly 89% seen once. Per germline, CDR1 SGHDT and CDR2 YYEEEE. The CDR3 totals 15 residues. V gave up 1 base and J gave up 10 bases; unmatched junction bases: 9. The TCR sequence derives from a man aged 35-49 years with acute or convalescent COVID-19. Sequencing input: peripheral blood. The chain carries TRBV5-6 and TRBJ1-5; the match to TRBD1 covers 9 bases. The CDR3 coding sequence is TGTGCCAGCAGCTTGTGGGGACAGGGAGTAGGTCCCCAGCATTTT. This encodes CASSLWGQGVGPQHF.